This T cell receptor beta chain was sequenced in a study of cytomegalovirus exposure and HLA in healthy donors. Findings and limits, study-wide: Cytomegalovirus-associated status was assigned to about 150 TCR beta chains. Later on, a genetic analysis was performed. It linked a missense variant in DCLRE1C with V- and J-gene trimming of TCR beta.

The PCR employed 60 Vbeta primers together with 13 Jbeta primers. Using immunoSEQ multiplex PCR, the repertoire was profiled, and TCRdb retains in-frame clones only, with some absent. The repertoire has 120,000 or so clones, 60% to 85% of them found once; the top ten carry 0.95% to 1.5%. Germline lookup yields CDR1 SGHRS and CDR2 YFSETQ. This CDR3 region has 11 residues. Deletions cut 2 bases from V and 8 bases from J, with 5 bases between. With respect to this clone: No antigen is known for it.

This rearrangement joins TRBV5-1 to TRBJ2-1; D is undetermined. This TCR came from a female donor in good health and CMV-seronegative. Sequencing input: PBMCs. CDR3: CASSFLYEQFF. In DNA, the CDR3 is TGCGCCAGCAGCTTCCTATATGAGCAGTTCTTC. The full variable domain, completed using reference TRBV5-1 and TRBJ2-1, is KAGVTQTPRYLIKTRGQQVTLSCSPISGHRSVSWYQQTPGQGLQFLFEYFSETQRNKGNFPGRFSGRQFSNSRSEMNVSTLELGDSALYLCASSFLYEQFFGPGTRLTVL.